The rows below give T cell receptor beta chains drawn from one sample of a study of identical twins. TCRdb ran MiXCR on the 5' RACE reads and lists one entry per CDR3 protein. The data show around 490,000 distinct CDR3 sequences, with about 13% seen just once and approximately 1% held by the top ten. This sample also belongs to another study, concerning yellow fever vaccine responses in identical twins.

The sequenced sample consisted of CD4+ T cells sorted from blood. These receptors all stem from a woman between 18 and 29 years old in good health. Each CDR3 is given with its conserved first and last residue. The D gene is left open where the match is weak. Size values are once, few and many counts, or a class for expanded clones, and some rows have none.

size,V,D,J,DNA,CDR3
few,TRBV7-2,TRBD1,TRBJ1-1,TGTGCCAGCAGCCCCGGGACAGTGATTACTGAAGCTTTCTTT,CASSPGTVITEAFF
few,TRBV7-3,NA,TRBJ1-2,TGTGCCAGCAGCTTATTTGGGGTTGGCTATGGCTACACCTTC,CASSLFGVGYGYTF
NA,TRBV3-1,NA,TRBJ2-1,TGTGCCAGCAGCCAAGGGGCACTAGGAGGGTCCTACAATGAGCAGTTCTTC,CASSQGALGGSYNEQFF
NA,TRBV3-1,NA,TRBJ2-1,TGTGCCAGCAGCCAAGATCCTGCCGTCAGTGAGCAGTTCTTC,CASSQDPAVSEQFF
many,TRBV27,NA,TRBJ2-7,TGTGCCAGCGGACGGGACACTATCTACGAGCAGTACTTC,CASGRDTIYEQYF
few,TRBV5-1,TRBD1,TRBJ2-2,TGCGCCAGCAGCACCGGACAGGGTGGACTTAGAGTCGGGGAGCTGTTTTTT,CASSTGQGGLRVGELFF
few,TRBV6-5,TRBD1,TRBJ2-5,TGTGCCAGCAGTTATCACCGTCGGGCAGGGGGTGGTGATGGAGAGACCCAGTACTTC,CASSYHRRAGGGDGETQYF
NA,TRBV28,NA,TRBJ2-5,TGTGCCAGCACTTCCGCGGTGGGCCGAGAAGAGACCCAGTACTTC,CASTSAVGREETQYF
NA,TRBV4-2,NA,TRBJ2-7,TGTGCCAGCAGCCAACTTCCAGAATCCGAGCAGTACTTC,CASSQLPESEQYF
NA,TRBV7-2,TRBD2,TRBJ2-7,TGTGCCAGCAGCTTGGACACTAGCGGGACCCCCTACGAGCAGTACTTC,CASSLDTSGTPYEQYF
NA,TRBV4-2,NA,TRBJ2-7,TGTGCCAGCAGCCAAGTTCCCGGAACGGGCTCACCCTACGAGCAGTACTTC,CASSQVPGTGSPYEQYF
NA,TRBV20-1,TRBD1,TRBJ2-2,TGCAGTGCTAGGGGGGACAGGAGGACCGGGGAGCTGTTTTTT,CSARGDRRTGELFF
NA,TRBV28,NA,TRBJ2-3,TGTGCCAGCACCCAGGGGCGGGAATTCGTTACGCAGTATTTT,CASTQGREFVTQYF
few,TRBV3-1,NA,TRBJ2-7,TGTGCCAGCAGCCCCCGGGACGCCTACGAGCAGTACTTC,CASSPRDAYEQYF
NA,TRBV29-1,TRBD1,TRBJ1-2,TGCAGCGTTGACCCACAGGGGACCGGCTACACCTTC,CSVDPQGTGYTF
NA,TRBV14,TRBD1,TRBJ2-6,TGTGCCAGCAGCCAACACAGGGGTGTAAATTCTGGGGCCAACGTCCTGACTTTC,CASSQHRGVNSGANVLTF
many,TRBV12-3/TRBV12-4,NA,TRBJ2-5,TGTGCCAGCAGACGAACAACGGGGGTTCAAGAGACCCAGTACTTC,CASRRTTGVQETQYF
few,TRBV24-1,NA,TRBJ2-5,TGTGCCACCAGTGATTTAGGCGGGCCGCAAGAGACCCAGTACTTC,CATSDLGGPQETQYF
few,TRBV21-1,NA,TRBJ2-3,TGTGCCAGCAGCAATCCAAAGGGACTAGCGGGAGGGGCAGATACGCAGTATTTT,CASSNPKGLAGGADTQYF
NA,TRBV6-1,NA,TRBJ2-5,TGTGCCAGCAGTAGGACTCAACAACAAGAGACCCAGTACTTC,CASSRTQQQETQYF
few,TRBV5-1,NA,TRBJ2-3,TGCGCCAGCAGCCTGAAGTCTCCCACAGATACGCAGTATTTT,CASSLKSPTDTQYF
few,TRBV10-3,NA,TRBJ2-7,TGTGCCACCCTACATCCCGTTTTACCCTACGAGCAGTACTTC,CATLHPVLPYEQYF
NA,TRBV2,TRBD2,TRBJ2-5,TGTGCCAGCACCGGGACTAGCGGGAGGGGGACCCAGTACTTC,CASTGTSGRGTQYF
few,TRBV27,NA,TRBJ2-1,TGTGCCAGCAGTCCGCGGATCGAGGGATGGGGGACCCTCTCCAATGAGCAGTTCTTC,CASSPRIEGWGTLSNEQFF
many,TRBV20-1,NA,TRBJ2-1,TGCAGTGTTACCACCGGGAGAGTCAATGAGCAGTTCTTC,CSVTTGRVNEQFF
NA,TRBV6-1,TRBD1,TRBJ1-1,TGTGCCAGCAGTGATGAGGGGGCGAGCACTGAAGCTTTCTTT,CASSDEGASTEAFF
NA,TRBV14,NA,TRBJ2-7,TGTGCCAGCAGCCAAGATAGAGTGTCCGGGGCCGAGCAGTACTTC,CASSQDRVSGAEQYF
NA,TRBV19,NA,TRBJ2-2,TGTGCCAGTAATCAAGCGGGCTCTCGCTCAAAAACCGGGGAGCTGTTTTTT,CASNQAGSRSKTGELFF
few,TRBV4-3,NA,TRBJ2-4,TGCGCCAGCAGCCAAGACTTGCTAGCCAAAAACATTCAGTACTTC,CASSQDLLAKNIQYF
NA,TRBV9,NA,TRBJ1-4,TGTGCCAGCAGCCCCGTTGGACAATATGAAAAACTGTTTTTT,CASSPVGQYEKLFF
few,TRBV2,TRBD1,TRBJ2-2,TGTGCCAGTTTCAGGGACAGGGATAACACCGGGGAGCTGTTTTTT,CASFRDRDNTGELFF
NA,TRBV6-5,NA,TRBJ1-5,TGTGCCAGCAGTTACTCGGGCTGGTCGGAGCCCCAGCATTTT,CASSYSGWSEPQHF
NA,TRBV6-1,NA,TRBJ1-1,TGTGCCAGCCTCAACGGACAGCCTAACACTGAAGCTTTCTTT,CASLNGQPNTEAFF
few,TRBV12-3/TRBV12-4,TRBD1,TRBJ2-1,TGTGCCAGCAGCCGGGACAGGGGCTCGCAGGGTGAGCAGTTCTTC,CASSRDRGSQGEQFF
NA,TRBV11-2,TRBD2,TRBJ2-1,TGTGCCAGCAGCCTTAGCGGGGGAGGTCCTTTCTTC,CASSLSGGGPFF
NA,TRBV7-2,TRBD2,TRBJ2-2,TGTGCCAGCAGCTTAGCGCTAGCGGGATCGATCTCCGGGGAGCTGTTTTTT,CASSLALAGSISGELFF
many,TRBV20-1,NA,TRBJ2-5,TGCAGTGCTAGAGTGTCCGGGGGAAAAGAGACCCAGTACTTC,CSARVSGGKETQYF
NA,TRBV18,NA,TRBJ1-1,TGTGCCAGCTCACCTGGCCCGGGGAGGCCTGAAGCTTTCTTT,CASSPGPGRPEAFF
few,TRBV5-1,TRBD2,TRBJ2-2,TGCGCCAGCAGCCCAGGGACTAGCGGGAACGGGGAGCTGTTTTTT,CASSPGTSGNGELFF
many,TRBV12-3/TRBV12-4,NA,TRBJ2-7,TGTGCCAGCAGTTTAGCGGGTAACTACGAGCAGTACTTC,CASSLAGNYEQYF
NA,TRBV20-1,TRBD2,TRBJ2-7,TGCAGTGCTAGGTGGACTAGCGACTACGAGCAGTACTTC,CSARWTSDYEQYF
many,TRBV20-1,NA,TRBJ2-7,TGCAGTGCTAGAGACCCCAGCGGACCTTCCTACGAGCAGTACTTC,CSARDPSGPSYEQYF
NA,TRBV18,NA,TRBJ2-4,TGTGCCAGCTCACCACCCGGGAGTCAGGTTCCTGACATTCAGTACTTC,CASSPPGSQVPDIQYF
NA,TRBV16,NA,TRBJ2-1,TGTGCCAGCAGCCAATTCTCGGCTAGCGATGAGCAGTTCTTC,CASSQFSASDEQFF
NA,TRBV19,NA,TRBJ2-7,TGTGCCAGTAGTCCTGTGGGTCCCTACGAGCAGTACTTC,CASSPVGPYEQYF
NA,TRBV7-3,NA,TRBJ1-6,TGTGCCAGCAGCTTACGGAGACTCCGAGGAAATTCACCCCTCCACTTT,CASSLRRLRGNSPLHF
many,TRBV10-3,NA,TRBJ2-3,TGTGCCATCAGTGCCAGGGTAACAGACACAGATACGCAGTATTTT,CAISARVTDTDTQYF
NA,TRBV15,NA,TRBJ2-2,TGTGCCACCACCCACGGGCGGGTCACCGGGGAGCTGTTTTTT,CATTHGRVTGELFF
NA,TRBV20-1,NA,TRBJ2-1,TGCAGTGCTAGATTCCTCCGGGACCTTCTATATGAGCAGTTCTTC,CSARFLRDLLYEQFF
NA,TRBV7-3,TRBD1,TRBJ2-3,TGTGCCAGCAGCTTGACGCCGACAGGGCTTAGCACAGATACGCAGTATTTT,CASSLTPTGLSTDTQYF
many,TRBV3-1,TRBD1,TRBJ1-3,TGTGCCAGCAGCCAAGTTACGAGGACAGGGGGAGGCACCATATATTTT,CASSQVTRTGGGTIYF